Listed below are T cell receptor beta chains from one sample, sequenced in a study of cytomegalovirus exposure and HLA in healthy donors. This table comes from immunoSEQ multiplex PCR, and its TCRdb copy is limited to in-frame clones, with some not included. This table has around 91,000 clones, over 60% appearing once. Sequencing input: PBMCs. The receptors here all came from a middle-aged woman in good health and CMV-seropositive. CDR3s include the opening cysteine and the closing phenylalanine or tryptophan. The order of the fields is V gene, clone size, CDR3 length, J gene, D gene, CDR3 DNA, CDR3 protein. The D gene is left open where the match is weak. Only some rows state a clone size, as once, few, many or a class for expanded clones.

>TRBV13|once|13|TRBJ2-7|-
TGTGCCAGCAGCTTAGGGGGCCAACACGAGCAGTACTTC
CASSLGGQHEQYF
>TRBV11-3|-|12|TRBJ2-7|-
TGTGCCAGCAGCTTATGGGGGCTGGAGCAGTACTTC
CASSLWGLEQYF
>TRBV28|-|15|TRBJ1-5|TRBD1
TGTGCCACATGGACAGGGGGCATTAGCAATCAGCCCCAGCATTTT
CATWTGGISNQPQHF
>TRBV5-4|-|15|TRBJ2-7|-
TGTGCCAGCAGCTTGGGGCGACAGTTACATTACGAGCAGTACTTC
CASSLGRQLHYEQYF
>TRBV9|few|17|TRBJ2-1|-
TGTGCCAGCAGCCCTCACCCCGAGACTAGCTCCTACAATGAGCAGTTCTTC
CASSPHPETSSYNEQFF
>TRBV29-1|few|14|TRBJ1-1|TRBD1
TGCAGCGTTTACACCGGGACAGGGAGGGTGAGGGCTTTCTTT
CSVYTGTGRVRAFF
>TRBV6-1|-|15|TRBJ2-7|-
TGTGCCAGCAGTGAAGGTGGCGGAGCTTTATACGAGCAGTACTTC
CASSEGGGALYEQYF
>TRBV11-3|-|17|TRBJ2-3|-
TGTGCCAGCAGCTTAGATACAGTAGGGGGTGGCACAGATACGCAGTATTTT
CASSLDTVGGGTDTQYF
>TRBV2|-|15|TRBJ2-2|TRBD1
TGTGCCAGCAGTGCTGGACAGGGAGGCACCGGGGAGCTGTTTTTT
CASSAGQGGTGELFF
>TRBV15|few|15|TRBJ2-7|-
TGTGCCACCAGCATAGGGGGTCCAAGCTCCTACGAGCAGTACTTC
CATSIGGPSSYEQYF
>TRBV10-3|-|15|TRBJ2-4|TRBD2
TGTGCCATCAGTGCTAGCGGTCAAGCGGGGGACATTCAGTACTTC
CAISASGQAGDIQYF
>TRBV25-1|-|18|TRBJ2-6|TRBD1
TGTGCCATCGGGTACTCCGGGACAGGGGGATCCGGGGCCAACGTCCTGACTTTC
CAIGYSGTGGSGANVLTF
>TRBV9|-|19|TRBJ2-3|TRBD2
TGTGCCAGCAGCGGAGGGGGTAGCGGGAGGGTTTCCCGTACAGATACGCAGTATTTT
CASSGGGSGRVSRTDTQYF
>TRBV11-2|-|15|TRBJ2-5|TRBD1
TGTGCCAGCAGCCCTCGACAGGGGGCCCAAGAGACCCAGTACTTC
CASSPRQGAQETQYF
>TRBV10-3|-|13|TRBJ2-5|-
TGTGCCACCTCGAGGACTGTTGACGGGGAGCAGTACTTC
CATSRTVDGEQYF
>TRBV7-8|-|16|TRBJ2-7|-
TGTGCCAGCAGCCCACGAGGAGACAGACTGGGAAACGAGCAGTACTTC
CASSPRGDRLGNEQYF
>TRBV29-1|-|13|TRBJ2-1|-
TGCAGCGTTGCCGGACTCGACCCGTATGAGCAGTTCTTC
CSVAGLDPYEQFF
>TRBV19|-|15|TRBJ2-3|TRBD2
TGTGCCAGTAGCCTCCTAGCGGGAGGCGGGAGTACGCAGTATTTT
CASSLLAGGGSTQYF
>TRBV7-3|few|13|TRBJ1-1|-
TGTGCCAGCAGCACTTATATTAACACTGAAGCTTTCTTT
CASSTYINTEAFF
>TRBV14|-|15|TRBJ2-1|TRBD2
TGTGCCAGCAGCAAGACTAGCGGGAGTCTCAATGAGCAGTTCTTC
CASSKTSGSLNEQFF
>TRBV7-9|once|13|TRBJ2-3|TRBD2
TGTGCCGGAACGACTAGCGGGACAGATACGCAGTATTTT
CAGTTSGTDTQYF
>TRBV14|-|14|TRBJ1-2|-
TGTGCCAGCAGTCTGAGGGAAGCTAACTATGGCTACACCTTC
CASSLREANYGYTF